This TCR beta chain was documented in a study of blood T cells in healthy people across ages. Study-wide results and limits: Higher diversity and more naive CD4+ cells were features of long-lived donors, compared to aged donors.

Germline assignment: CDR1 SGDLS and CDR2 YYNGEE. V shed 4 bases and J 0 bases; nucleotides not matched to a gene: 2. This CDR3 spans 15 amino acids. Sample-barcoded 5' priming and a J-beta primer mix drove a second PCR of 7 to 11 cycles. Each of the cDNA molecules was tagged by a template-switch adaptor with 12 random nucleotides. In TCRdb, the 5' RACE reads were re-called with MiXCR into one record per CDR3 protein. There are about 1.7 million distinct CDR3 sequences in the sample; 28% occur only once, and roughly 8% lies in the top ten. The sample holds a few counts of this clonotype. What it binds is unknown.

The chain combines TRBV9 with TRBJ1-3; TRBD1 matches 9 bases. The receptor was derived from a woman aged 25 to 45 in good health. Specimen: blood. CDR3 sequence reads: CASSPTGGSGNTIYF. The CDR3 DNA follows: TGTGCCAGCAGCCCGACAGGGGGCTCTGGAAACACCATATATTTT. Looking up the rest from reference TRBV9 and TRBJ1-3 gives the full variable domain: DSGVTQTPKHLITATGQRVTLRCSPRSGDLSVYWYQQSLDQGLQFLIQYYNGEERAKGNILERFSAQQFPDLHSELNLSSLELGDSALYFCASSPTGGSGNTIYFGEGSWLTVV.